The clone carrying this T cell receptor (beta chain) showed up many times. Its antigen remains unidentified. Unique molecular identifier tags were affixed to discrete cDNA molecules. TCRdb redid the calling of the 5' RACE reads with MiXCR, one entry per CDR3 protein. The sample shows around 76,000 distinct CDR3 sequences, around 10% of them seen only once. This specimen comes from a study of early T cells in non-severe SARS-CoV-2 infection. Study-wide results and limits: Private and CD4 specificities were missed by VDJdb matching, skewed to anti-spike CD8.

This CDR3 spans 14 amino acids. Trimming pared 5 bases from V and 1 base from J, leaving 12 bases between. CDR1 is DFQATT and CDR2 is SNEGSKA in the germline V gene (reference sequence). Source material: whole blood. This chain links TRBV20-1 with TRBJ2-4; D may match TRBD1 or TRBD2 (5 bases each). This sequence was found in an adult who was a healthcare worker with PCR-confirmed SARS-CoV-2 infection or an uninfected control (not recorded which). CDR3 nucleotides: TGCAGTGCTTTGGGACCCTGGGCCAAAAACATTCAGTACTTC. This codes for CSALGPWAKNIQYF.